Each of the 23 T cell receptor beta chains below was sequenced from the same sample in a study of T cells after somatic rescue of genetic block. Data came from immunoSEQ multiplex PCR; TCRdb stores just in-frame clones and leaves some out. The sample includes under 150,000 clones, about 89% seen only once; the top ten take 1.4% to 1.5%. Sequencing was carried out using peripheral blood mononuclear cells (PBMCs). The receptors were gathered from a woman under 30.

V usage is TRBV7-3 and J usage is TRBJ2-3, with 8 bases matching TRBD2. CDR1 and CDR2 (germline): SGHTA, FQGTGA. This CDR3 is built from 16 residues. V lost 5 bases to trimming and J lost 0 bases; unmatched junction nucleotides: 7. In nucleotides, the CDR3 is TGTGCCAGCAGCCCCCGACTAGCGACTAGCACAGATACGCAGTATTTT. It translates to CASSPRLATSTDTQYF. The complete variable domain, with remaining parts taken from reference TRBV7-3 and TRBJ2-3, reads GAGVSQTPSNKVTEKGKYVELRCDPISGHTALYWYRQSLGQGPEFLIYFQGTGAADDSGLPNDRFFAVRPEGSVSTLKIQRTERGDSAVYLCASSPRLATSTDTQYFGPGTRLTVL.

The chain combines TRBV19 with TRBJ2-1; 8 bases match TRBD1. J gave up 6 bases and V 5 bases, and 12 bases lay outside the gene matches. The CDR3 sequence is 16 residues long. Germline-derived CDR1 and CDR2 are LNHDA and SQIVND (reference sequence). In DNA, the CDR3 is TGTGCCAGTAGTGTACCCGGACAGGGTTTCGGCAATGAGCAGTTCTTC. It translates to CASSVPGQGFGNEQFF.

This chain links TRBV2 with TRBJ1-3; maybe TRBD1 (5 bases). Germline CDR1 is SNHLY and CDR2 is FYNNEI. V was shortened by 6 bases and J by 0 bases, with 9 bases between the two germline ends. The CDR3 is 14 residues long. CDR3 bases: TGTGCCAGCAGCGGGGGGAGCTCTGGAAACACCATATATTTT. It codes for CASSGGSSGNTIYF.

The gene calls are TRBV11-1 and TRBJ1-6, with TRBD1 as a possible D gene (6 bases). V lost 5 bases, J lost 5 bases, and 13 bases lay in between. The CDR3 contains 15 residues. Germline V CDR1 and CDR2: SGHAT, FQDESV (reference sequence). CDR3 coding DNA: TGTGCCAGCAGCCCGGCCAGGGGCAATAATTCACCCCTCCACTTT. Amino acids: CASSPARGNNSPLHF. Combining the CDR3 with reference TRBV11-1 and TRBJ1-6 gives the whole variable domain EAEVAQSPRYKITEKSQAVAFWCDPISGHATLYWYRQILGQGPELLVQFQDESVVDDSQLPKDRFSAERLKGVDSTLKIQPAELGDSAMYLCASSPARGNNSPLHFGNGTRLTVT.

The chain has TRBV6-5 and TRBJ1-1, with a tentative D call TRBD1 (6 bases). Trimming shortened V by 6 bases and J by 6 bases, and 17 bases separated the two germline ends. CDR3 length: 14 residues. Germline V gives CDR1 MNHEY, CDR2 SVGAGI. The CDR3 sequence is CASSNNRVGAEAFF. The CDR3 DNA reads as TGTGCCAGCAGCAATAACAGGGTGGGGGCTGAAGCTTTCTTT.

This clone was counted between two and nine times. The V and J genes are TRBV5-8 and TRBJ1-4, with D possibly matching TRBD1 (6 bases). Trimming removed 0 bases from V and 7 bases from J, with 10 bases in between. Germline lookup yields CDR1 SGHTS and CDR2 YDEGEE. The CDR3 length is 14 residues. CDR3 loop: CASSLGDTGEKLFF. The CDR3 DNA is TGTGCCAGCAGCTTGGGGGACACGGGTGAAAAACTGTTTTTT.

This clone was picked up one time. V gene TRBV7-2 combines with J gene TRBJ2-3; D gene ambiguous. The CDR3 covers 17 residues. Germline lookup yields CDR1 SGHTA and CDR2 FQGNSA. V was clipped by 3 bases and J by 2 bases, with 18 bases between them. This CDR3 reads CASSFIVPHRFTDTQYF. The CDR3 DNA is TGTGCCAGCAGCTTTATCGTTCCCCACCGTTTCACAGATACGCAGTATTTT. The full variable domain, completed using reference TRBV7-2 and TRBJ2-3, is GAGVSQSPSNKVTEKGKDVELRCDPISGHTALYWYRQSLGQGLEFLIYFQGNSAPDKSGLPSDRFSAERTGGSVSTLTIQRTQQEDSAVYLCASSFIVPHRFTDTQYFGPGTRLTVL.

The chain links TRBV18 to TRBJ2-7; 11 bases map to TRBD1. The CDR3 runs 17 residues. CDR1 is KGHSH and CDR2 is LQKENI in the germline V gene. Unmatched junction bases numbered 8, after V lost 3 bases and J lost 1 base. The CDR3 loop reads CASSPDPGQGASYEQYF. The CDR3 bases are TGTGCCAGCTCACCGGACCCAGGACAGGGGGCTTCCTACGAGCAGTACTTC.

The DNA for the CDR3 is TGTGCCTGGAGTCCCTCAGCGGGCGAGCAGTACTTC. Protein sequence: CAWSPSAGEQYF. This chain connects TRBV30 to TRBJ2-5, with a possible D match to TRBD2 (6 bases). The J call may be in error: the DNA end matches TRBJ2-7 better. This CDR3 has 12 amino acids. Looked up from germline, CDR1 is GTSNPN and CDR2 is SVGIG (reference sequence).

The rearrangement uses TRBV10-3 and TRBJ1-1; D may be TRBD1 (6 bases). The germline CDR1 and CDR2 sequences are ENHRY and SYGVKD. V was pared by 4 bases and J by 2 bases, with 14 bases between. This CDR3 comprises 15 residues. CDR3 sequence: CAISGGGTFNTEAFF. The CDR3 DNA is TGTGCCATCAGTGGGGGAGGGACATTTAACACTGAAGCTTTCTTT.

This clone was counted once. The genes are TRBV2 and TRBJ2-1, with a tentative D call TRBD1 (5 bases). The CDR3 sequence is 15 residues long. Trimming pared 3 bases from V and 0 bases from J, leaving 9 bases between. Germline-derived CDR1 and CDR2 are SNHLY and FYNNEI. The CDR3 reads CASSDGASSYNEQFF. As DNA, the CDR3 is TGTGCCAGCAGTGATGGGGCAAGCTCCTACAATGAGCAGTTCTTC.

The genes are TRBV7-2 and TRBJ2-4; D possibly corresponds to TRBD2 (6 bases). CDR3 length: 13 amino acids. The germline V gene encodes CDR1 SGHTA and CDR2 FQGNSA. Trimming took 7 bases from V and 9 from J, leaving 16 bases between them. The CDR3 DNA follows: TGTGCCAGCACCATCACGCGGGGTACCATTCAGTACTTC. Protein product: CASTITRGTIQYF.

The CDR3: CASSIGQASVTQYF. Here the CDR3 DNA reads TGTGCCAGCAGCATCGGACAAGCAAGCGTGACGCAGTATTTT. The V call is TRBV7-2, the J call TRBJ2-3; maybe TRBD1 (5 bases). The CDR3 extends over 14 amino acids. Trimming pared 5 bases from V and 9 bases from J, leaving 18 bases between. CDR1 and CDR2 (germline): SGHTA, FQGNSA. The complete variable domain, with remaining parts taken from reference TRBV7-2 and TRBJ2-3, reads GAGVSQSPSNKVTEKGKDVELRCDPISGHTALYWYRQSLGQGLEFLIYFQGNSAPDKSGLPSDRFSAERTGGSVSTLTIQRTQQEDSAVYLCASSIGQASVTQYFGPGTRLTVL.

V usage is TRBV27 and J usage is TRBJ2-3; D unclear. The length of the CDR3 is 14 residues. Trimming pared 4 bases from V and 1 base from J, leaving 9 bases between. Germline V gives CDR1 MNHEY, CDR2 SMNVEV (reference sequence). CDR3 sequence reads: CASSSLIGTDTQYF. CDR3 coding DNA: TGTGCCAGCAGTTCATTGATCGGCACAGATACGCAGTATTTT.

The V call is TRBV7-9, the J call TRBJ2-7; 7 bases agree with TRBD1. This CDR3 is built from 15 residues. The germline CDR1 and CDR2 sequences are SEHNR and FQNEAQ (reference sequence). With V trimmed by 3 bases and J by 3 bases, 8 bases remained unmatched. The CDR3 DNA is TGTGCCAGCAGCTTCCCCGGACAGGAGAGCTACGAGCAGTACTTC. The encoded protein is CASSFPGQESYEQYF.

The V and J genes are TRBV25-1 and TRBJ1-1, with TRBD1 as a possible D gene (5 bases). CDR3 length equals 13 residues. V was trimmed by 2 bases and J by 3 bases, leaving 7 bases between them. The germline gives CDR1 MGHDK, CDR2 SYGVNS. The CDR3 region has the DNA TGTGCCAGCAGTGAAGGAGGGGACACTGAAGCTTTCTTT. Protein product: CASSEGGDTEAFF.

This clone has only a few counts. This chain links TRBV19 with TRBJ1-1; D is perhaps TRBD1 (6 bases). Germline-derived CDR1 and CDR2 are LNHDA and SQIVND (reference sequence). This CDR3 comprises 13 residues. V was trimmed by 9 bases and J by 2 bases, leaving 13 bases between them. The CDR3 sequence: CASRGRENTEAFF. CDR3 bases: TGTGCCAGCCGGGGGCGGGAAAACACTGAAGCTTTCTTT.

In its sample, this clone was seen once. This chain links TRBV7-9 with TRBJ1-1; TRBD1 matches at 9 bases. The germline V gene encodes CDR1 SEHNR and CDR2 FQNEAQ (reference sequence). V was clipped by 6 bases and J by 1 base; unmatched bases: 9. CDR3 length: 16 residues. CDR3 region: CASRSPGQGGNTEAFF. The CDR3 DNA reads TGTGCCAGCAGGTCGCCGGGACAGGGAGGGAACACTGAAGCTTTCTTT.

This clone came up once. The chain has TRBV7-2 and TRBJ1-4; TRBD1 matches at 9 bases. The V gene end was trimmed by 5 bases and the J gene end by 4 bases; junction bases not matched to a gene: 5. This CDR3 is 15 amino acids long. Germline assignment: CDR1 SGHTA and CDR2 FQGNSA. The CDR3 nucleotides are TGTGCCAGCAGCCTCGGGGACAGGGTTAATGAAAAACTGTTTTTT. It translates to CASSLGDRVNEKLFF.

This clone has a handful of counts. The V gene is TRBV5-1, the J gene TRBJ1-2; TRBD1 aligns across 11 bases. With 0 bases clipped from V and 8 bases from J, the junction kept 3 bases outside the gene matches. This CDR3 is 14 amino acids long. The germline CDR1 and CDR2 sequences are SGHRS and YFSETQ. The CDR3 sequence is CASSLAGTGGGYTF. The CDR3 DNA reads as TGCGCCAGCAGCTTGGCCGGGACAGGGGGAGGCTACACCTTC. Variable domain in full (rest from reference TRBV5-1 and TRBJ1-2): KAGVTQTPRYLIKTRGQQVTLSCSPISGHRSVSWYQQTPGQGLQFLFEYFSETQRNKGNFPGRFSGRQFSNSRSEMNVSTLELGDSALYLCASSLAGTGGGYTFGSGTRLTVV.

The chain carries TRBV25-1 and TRBJ2-7, with D tentatively TRBD1 or TRBD2 (6 bases each). The germline V and J ends were trimmed by 1 base and 4 bases, with 17 bases remaining between them. The CDR3 contains 16 residues. Germline V gives CDR1 MGHDK, CDR2 SYGVNS. The CDR3 DNA sequence: TGTGCCAGCAGTGAATCCGGGGGCCCCCCACGGTACGAGCAGTACTTC. Encoded protein: CASSESGGPPRYEQYF.

The genes are TRBV30 and TRBJ2-3, with D perhaps assigned TRBD1 or TRBD2 (6 bases each). The length of the CDR3 is 15 residues. Trimming cost V 8 bases and J 3 bases, with 21 bases left between them. Germline CDR1 is GTSNPN and CDR2 is SVGIG (reference sequence). Here the CDR3 DNA reads TGTGCCAGTTTTGATGTGGGGGGCCTTACAGATACGCAGTATTTT. This gives the protein CASFDVGGLTDTQYF.

This chain's CDR3 is CASSSGTENTEAFF. The CDR3 coding sequence is TGTGCCAGCAGTAGTGGGACAGAGAACACTGAAGCTTTCTTT. The V call is TRBV6-4, the J call TRBJ1-1; TRBD1 matches at 7 bases. The CDR3 spans 14 residues. With 5 bases clipped from V and 1 base from J, the junction kept 4 bases outside the gene matches. Germline V gene lookup returns CDR1 MRHNA and CDR2 SNTAGT.